The 27 T cell receptor beta chains below were found in one sample sequenced in a study of cytomegalovirus exposure and HLA in healthy donors. The study ran its PCR with 60 Vbeta and 13 Jbeta primers. The assay was immunoSEQ multiplex PCR, and TCRdb's table has in-frame clones only and misses some. The repertoire shows 200,000 to 250,000 clones; the top ten hold roughly 0.89%. The sequenced sample was PBMCs. Source of these receptors: a woman under 40 in good health and CMV-seropositive.

CDR3 sequence reads: CSAVSGSNVIGYEQYF. DNA of the CDR3: TGCAGCGCCGTCAGCGGGAGCAATGTTATCGGCTACGAGCAGTACTTC. The chain uses TRBV29-1 and TRBJ2-7; TRBD2 matches 8 bases. The J segment lost 3 bases and the V segment lost 7 bases, leaving 17 bases of the junction unmatched. Germline V gives CDR1 SQVTM, CDR2 ANQGSEA. The CDR3 covers 16 residues.

The V and J genes are TRBV28 and TRBJ2-3, with 16 bases matching TRBD2. Trimming at V came to 6 bases and at J to 1 base, leaving 13 bases not matched to a gene. There are 20 residues in the CDR3. The germline CDR1 and CDR2 sequences are MDHEN and SYDVKM. CDR3 sequence: CASSLPGGLAGGGGTDTQYF. CDR3 sequence (DNA): TGTGCCAGCAGCCTTCCCGGGGGACTAGCGGGAGGGGGGGGCACAGATACGCAGTATTTT.

The chain uses TRBV29-1 and TRBJ1-2; no reliable D call. Germline V CDR1 and CDR2: SQVTM, ANQGSEA. V was trimmed by 1 base and J by 2 bases, leaving 14 bases between them. This CDR3 region has 15 residues. This CDR3 reads CSVEGWQSPNYGYTF. The CDR3 region has the DNA TGCAGCGTTGAAGGGTGGCAGTCTCCAAACTATGGCTACACCTTC.

The gene calls are TRBV7-9 and TRBJ2-7, with D perhaps TRBD2 (6 bases). The CDR3 runs 15 residues. Germline CDR1 SEHNR, CDR2 FQNEAQ (reference sequence). V was trimmed by 3 bases and J by 0 bases, leaving 12 bases between them. As DNA, the CDR3 is TGTGCCAGCAGCTTTGCCGGGAGTAACTCCTACGAGCAGTACTTC. This encodes CASSFAGSNSYEQYF.

The CDR3 here is CASSLGLAGGNLVWEQYF. The CDR3 DNA sequence: TGTGCCAGCAGCTTAGGGCTAGCGGGAGGAAATTTGGTGTGGGAGCAGTACTTC. The V and J genes are TRBV7-2 and TRBJ2-7, with TRBD2 matching over 11 bases. Looked up from germline, CDR1 is SGHTA and CDR2 is FQGNSA. This CDR3 contains 18 residues. Unmatched junction bases numbered 15, after V lost 1 base and J lost 7 bases.

Details on this clone: This specimen includes other DNA sequences encoding the same CDR3. V gene TRBV5-1 combines with J gene TRBJ1-1; 8 nucleotides line up with TRBD1. CDR1 is SGHRS and CDR2 is YFSETQ in the germline V gene. After removal of 2 bases from V and 5 bases from J, the junction contained 2 bases not matched to a gene. This CDR3 is built from 13 residues. This CDR3 is CASSLDRGTEAFF. CDR3 DNA: TGCGCCAGCAGCTTAGACAGGGGAACTGAAGCTTTCTTT.

The V and J genes are TRBV5-1 and TRBJ2-1, with D maybe TRBD2 (5 bases). The CDR3 contains 14 residues. CDR1 SGHRS and CDR2 YFSETQ come from the germline V gene. V gave up 0 bases and J gave up 3 bases, with 7 bases separating them. The DNA of the CDR3 is TGCGCCAGCAGCTTGGGCGGGTTCTACAATGAGCAGTTCTTC. Its translation is CASSLGGFYNEQFF.

The chain has TRBV2 and TRBJ2-5; TRBD2 aligns across 7 bases. This CDR3 has 13 residues. Trimming at V came to 4 bases and at J to 5 bases, leaving 4 bases not matched to a gene. Looked up from germline, CDR1 is SNHLY and CDR2 is FYNNEI. The CDR3 coding sequence is TGTGCCAGCAGTGGGACTAGGGCGGAGACCCAGTACTTC. Translated, it gives CASSGTRAETQYF.

This chain joins TRBV6-5 and TRBJ1-1; possibly TRBD1 for D (6 bases). The CDR3 is 15 residues long. Trimming shortened V by 0 bases and J by 3 bases, and 11 bases separated the two germline ends. Germline CDR1 reads MNHEY; CDR2 reads SVGAGI. CDR3 nucleotide sequence: TGTGCCAGCAGTTACTCTGCAGGGGCGGACACTGAAGCTTTCTTT. Amino acids: CASSYSAGADTEAFF.

The chain recombines TRBV4-3 with TRBJ2-1, with 12 positions matching TRBD2. CDR1 is LGHNA, CDR2 YSLEER, per germline. The CDR3 consists of 17 residues. After removal of 2 bases from V and 9 bases from J, the junction contained 11 bases not matched to a gene. The CDR3 here is CASSQSRTSGKRSEQFF. DNA for the CDR3: TGCGCCAGCAGCCAAAGCCGGACTAGCGGGAAGAGGAGTGAGCAGTTCTTC.

This chain joins TRBV30 and TRBJ1-1; possible D gene TRBD1, 5 bases. The V end was cut by 3 bases, the J end by 8 bases, with 13 bases between. The CDR3 spans 12 residues. CDR1 is GTSNPN, CDR2 SVGIG, per germline (reference sequence). CDR3 coding DNA: TGTGCCTGGAGCGGGGGGGGTCTGGAAGCTTTCTTT. Amino acid sequence: CAWSGGGLEAFF.

The rearrangement links TRBV11-2 to TRBJ2-5; D unresolved. Germline assignment: CDR1 SGHAT and CDR2 FQNNGV. The CDR3 length is 15 residues. V lost 3 bases to trimming and J lost 1 base, with 12 bases between them. The CDR3 loop reads CASSFYHSPQETQYF. CDR3 nucleotide sequence: TGTGCCAGCAGCTTTTATCACAGCCCCCAAGAGACCCAGTACTTC.

This rearrangement joins TRBV5-6 to TRBJ2-5, with 10 nucleotides matching TRBD2. V lost 3 bases, J lost 4 bases, and 12 bases stayed unmatched. The CDR3 totals 17 residues. Germline V gene sequence: CDR1 SGHDT, CDR2 YYEEEE. The CDR3 coding sequence is TGTGCCAGCAGCTACGGGGCTAGCGGGAGTCGAGGAGAGACCCAGTACTTC. Amino acid sequence: CASSYGASGSRGETQYF.

The rearrangement links TRBV5-4 to TRBJ2-7; weak D call: TRBD1 (6 bases). V was trimmed by 7 bases and J by 6 bases, leaving 23 bases between them. The CDR3 contains 15 residues. Germline-derived CDR1 and CDR2 are SGHNT and YYREEE (reference sequence). CDR3: CASYDRDTLPSEQYF. The CDR3 region has the DNA TGTGCCAGCTACGACCGGGACACACTCCCCTCCGAGCAGTACTTC.

About this clone: The germline gene is not matched at one end of the junction; a read error may be the cause. This chain links TRBV10-3 with TRBJ1-5; unclear D gene. Germline V CDR1 and CDR2: ENHRY, SYGVKD. The CDR3 runs to 13 residues. The CDR3 region has the DNA TGTGCCATCAGTGAAAGTAGCTATCAGCCCCAGCATTTT. Translating gives CAISESSYQPQHF.

V usage is TRBV5-1 and J usage is TRBJ2-7, with TRBD1 identical over 10 bases. This CDR3 comprises 12 residues. The junction had 6 bases not matched to a gene; V was cut back by 3 bases and J by 12 bases. Germline assignment: CDR1 SGHRS and CDR2 YFSETQ. CDR3 coding DNA: TGCGCCAGCAGCTGGGACAGGGGCCATATGTACTTC. Its translation is CASSWDRGHMYF. Complete variable domain (other parts from reference TRBV5-1 and TRBJ2-7): KAGVTQTPRYLIKTRGQQVTLSCSPISGHRSVSWYQQTPGQGLQFLFEYFSETQRNKGNFPGRFSGRQFSNSRSEMNVSTLELGDSALYLCASSWDRGHMYFGPGTRLTVT.

The chain is built from TRBV6-6 and TRBJ2-1, with D possibly TRBD2 on 6 matching bases. Trimming removed 6 bases at V and 3 bases at J, with 6 bases between. CDR3 length: 12 amino acids. Germline V lookup: CDR1 MNHNY, CDR2 SVGAGI (reference sequence). CDR3 protein: CASRDYYNEQFF. The CDR3 coding sequence is TGTGCCAGCAGGGACTACTACAATGAGCAGTTCTTC.

CDR3 in amino acids: CASSKDSLGTDTQYF. The CDR3 DNA reads as TGCGCCAGCAGCAAGGACAGTTTGGGCACAGATACGCAGTATTTT. The V call is TRBV5-1, the J call TRBJ2-3, with D possibly being TRBD1 (6 bases). This CDR3 contains 15 residues. V was cut by 4 bases and J by 1 base, with 13 bases left in between. Germline CDR1 and CDR2: SGHRS and YFSETQ.

The genes are TRBV7-9 and TRBJ1-3; TRBD1 agrees at 7 bases. CDR1 and CDR2 (germline): SEHNR, FQNEAQ (reference sequence). V lost 1 base and J lost 0; bases outside the gene matches: 0. The CDR3 sequence is 15 residues long. The CDR3 nucleotides read TGTGCCAGCAGCTTAGAGGGGGCCTCTGGAAACACCATATATTTT. Protein sequence: CASSLEGASGNTIYF.

The V and J genes are TRBV5-1 and TRBJ1-2; a weak D match, TRBD1 (6 bases). The CDR3 loop spans 15 amino acids. The germline V gene has CDR1 SGHRS and CDR2 YFSETQ. V was shortened by 0 bases and J by 3 bases, with 12 bases between the two germline ends. The DNA of the CDR3 is TGCGCCAGCAGCTTGGTCGGGGGGGGCGACTATGGCTACACCTTC. Protein product: CASSLVGGGDYGYTF.

The V gene is TRBV10-1, the J gene TRBJ1-1; a weak D match, TRBD1 (5 bases). The germline gives CDR1 WNHNN, CDR2 SYGVQD (reference sequence). This CDR3 is 11 amino acids long. V lost 3 bases and J lost 10, with 9 bases in between. The CDR3 DNA reads as TGCGCCAGCAGTGACGGGGGAAGAGCTTTCTTT. Its translation is CASSDGGRAFF.

The V and J genes are TRBV11-2 and TRBJ2-1; 9 bases align to TRBD2. Trimming took 1 base from V and 10 from J; bases not matched to a gene: 8. This CDR3 spans 15 amino acids. In germline, CDR1 is SGHAT, CDR2 FQNNGV. The CDR3 spells CASSLVGLAGFEQFF. The CDR3 DNA follows: TGTGCCAGCAGCTTAGTTGGGCTAGCGGGATTCGAGCAGTTCTTC.

The chain is built from TRBV10-1 and TRBJ2-3, with a tentative D call TRBD1 (6 bases). The CDR3 covers 16 residues. Germline CDR1 reads WNHNN; CDR2 reads SYGVQD (reference sequence). The ends were cut back, 2 bases at V and 0 bases at J, with 12 bases in the middle. In DNA, the CDR3 is TGCGCCAGCAGTGAGGGGGACACACAAAGCACAGATACGCAGTATTTT. Its translation: CASSEGDTQSTDTQYF.

The V and J genes are TRBV19 and TRBJ1-5, with D possibly matching TRBD1 (6 bases). The CDR3 length is 15 residues. The V gene's germline CDR1 is LNHDA and CDR2 SQIVND (reference sequence). V dropped 6 bases and J dropped 1 base, with 13 bases sitting between them. The CDR3 nucleotides are TGTGCCAGTAGGAGGGTACAGGGAAGCAATCAGCCCCAGCATTTT. Amino acid sequence: CASRRVQGSNQPQHF.

The chain has TRBV11-3 and TRBJ2-1; 8 nucleotides match TRBD2. Per germline, CDR1 SGHNT and CDR2 YENEEA. The CDR3 runs 16 residues. The junction had 7 bases not matched to a gene; V was cut back by 5 bases and J by 1 base. The CDR3 DNA is TGTGCCAGCAGCCCTAGCGGGTGGAGGTCCTACAATGAGCAGTTCTTC. Translated, it gives CASSPSGWRSYNEQFF.

The chain couples TRBV5-1 to TRBJ2-3, with D perhaps matching TRBD2 (5 bases). This CDR3 is built from 14 residues. Germline V lookup: CDR1 SGHRS, CDR2 YFSETQ. The ends were cut back, 4 bases at V and 1 base at J, with 10 bases in the middle. CDR3 coding DNA: TGCGCCAGCAGCCCCATCGGGGGCACAGATACGCAGTATTTT. Protein product: CASSPIGGTDTQYF.

The V and J genes are TRBV6-5 and TRBJ1-2, with 9 bases identical to TRBD1. With V trimmed by 4 bases and J by 5 bases, 11 bases remained unmatched. Germline V gene data show CDR1 as MNHEY and CDR2 as SVGAGI. The CDR3 runs to 16 residues. The CDR3 loop is CASSLYLDRGIYGYTF. Written as DNA, the CDR3 is TGTGCCAGCAGTTTGTACCTGGACAGGGGAATTTATGGCTACACCTTC.